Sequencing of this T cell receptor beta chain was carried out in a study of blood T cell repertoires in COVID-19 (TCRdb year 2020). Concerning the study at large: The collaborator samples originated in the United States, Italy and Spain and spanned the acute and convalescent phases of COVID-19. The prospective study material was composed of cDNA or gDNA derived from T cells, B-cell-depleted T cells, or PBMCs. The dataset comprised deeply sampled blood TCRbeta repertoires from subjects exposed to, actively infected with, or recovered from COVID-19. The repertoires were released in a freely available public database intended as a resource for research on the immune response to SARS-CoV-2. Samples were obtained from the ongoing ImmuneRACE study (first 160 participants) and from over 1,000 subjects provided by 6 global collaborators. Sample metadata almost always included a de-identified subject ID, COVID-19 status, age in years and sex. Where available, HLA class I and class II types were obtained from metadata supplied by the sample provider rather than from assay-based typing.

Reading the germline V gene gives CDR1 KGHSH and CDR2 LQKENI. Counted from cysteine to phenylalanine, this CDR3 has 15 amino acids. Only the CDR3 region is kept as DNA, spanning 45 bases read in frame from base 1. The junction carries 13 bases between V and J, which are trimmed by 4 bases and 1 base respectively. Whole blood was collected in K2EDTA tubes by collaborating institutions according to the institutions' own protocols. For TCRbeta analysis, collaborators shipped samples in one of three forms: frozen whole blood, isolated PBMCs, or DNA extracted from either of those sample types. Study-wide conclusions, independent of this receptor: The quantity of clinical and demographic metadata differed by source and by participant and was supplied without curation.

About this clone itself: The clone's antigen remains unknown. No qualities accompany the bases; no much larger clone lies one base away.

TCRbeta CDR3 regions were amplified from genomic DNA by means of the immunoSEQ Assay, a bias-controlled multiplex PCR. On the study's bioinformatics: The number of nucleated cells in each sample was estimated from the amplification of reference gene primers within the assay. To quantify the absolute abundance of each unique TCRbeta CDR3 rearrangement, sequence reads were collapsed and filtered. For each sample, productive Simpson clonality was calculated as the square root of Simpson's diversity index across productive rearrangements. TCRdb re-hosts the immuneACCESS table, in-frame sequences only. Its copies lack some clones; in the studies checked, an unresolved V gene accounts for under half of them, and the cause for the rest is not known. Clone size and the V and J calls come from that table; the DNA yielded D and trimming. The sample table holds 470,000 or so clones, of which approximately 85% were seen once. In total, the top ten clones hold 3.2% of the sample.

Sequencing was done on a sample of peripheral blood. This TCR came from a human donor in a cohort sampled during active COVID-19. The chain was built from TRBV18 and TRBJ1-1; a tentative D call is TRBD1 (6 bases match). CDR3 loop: CASSQGGKENTEAFF. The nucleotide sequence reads TGTGCCAGCTCACAGGGGGGGAAAGAGAACACTGAAGCTTTCTTT.